The 16 T cell receptor beta chains in this list originate from one sample, sequenced in a study of blood T cells in healthy people across ages. The second PCR ran about 6 to 12 cycles with a sample-barcoded 5' primer and J-beta primers. TCRdb used MiXCR to reprocess the 5' RACE reads, holding one entry per CDR3 protein. Of 1,100,000 or so distinct CDR3 sequences in the sample, 40% to 50% were seen once. Sequenced sample: blood. Receptor source: a woman aged 55-70 years in good health.

This clonotype was seen a handful of times. The genes are TRBV28 and TRBJ2-7; D is tentatively TRBD1 or TRBD2 (6 bases each). The DNA end lines up better with TRBJ2-4; the J call may be wrong. Germline CDR1 reads MDHEN; CDR2 reads SYDVKM. This CDR3 spans 14 amino acids. The CDR3 spells CASSLAGEVDIQYF. CDR3 coding DNA: TGTGCCAGCAGTTTGGCAGGGGAGGTTGACATTCAGTACTTC.

The chain joins TRBV5-1 to TRBJ1-2, with D maybe TRBD1 (5 bases). The V gene lost 7 bases and the J gene lost 4 bases, with 11 bases spanning the gap. Germline loops: CDR1 SGHRS, CDR2 YFSETQ. CDR3 length: 12 residues. The CDR3 loop reads CASRGTLYGYTF. The CDR3 nucleotides read TGCGCCAGCCGGGGGACCCTCTATGGCTACACCTTC.

J is TRBJ2-4 and V is TRBV4-2; D possibly matches TRBD1 or TRBD2 (5 bases each). The J call could be wrong; TRBJ2-5 is a better fit for the DNA end. CDR3 length: 15 residues. From germline, CDR1 is LGHNA and CDR2 YNFKEQ. The chain's CDR3 is CASSQGSGTGETQYF. The CDR3 nucleotides read TGTGCCAGCAGCCAAGGTTCCGGGACGGGAGAGACCCAGTACTTC.

The rearrangement uses TRBV6-5 and TRBJ2-1; 13 bases are shared with TRBD2. The V segment lost 6 bases and the J segment 6 bases; nucleotides outside the gene matches: 8. This CDR3 has 16 amino acids. Looked up from germline, CDR1 is MNHEY and CDR2 is SVGAGI. The CDR3 DNA reads TGTGCCAGCAGAGACCCGGGACTAGCGGGATTCAATGAGCAGTTCTTC. It translates to CASRDPGLAGFNEQFF.

The CDR3 DNA reads TGCAGTGCTAGAGATATGAGGGGATCCTATGGCTACACCTTC. The encoded protein is CSARDMRGSYGYTF. The genes are TRBV20-1 and TRBJ1-2; maybe TRBD1 (5 bases). The CDR3 runs 14 residues. The V gene lost 0 bases and the J gene lost 4 bases, with 12 bases spanning the gap. Germline CDR1 is DFQATT and CDR2 is SNEGSKA (reference sequence).

This clonotype came up a few times. This chain joins TRBV6-1 and TRBJ2-1; TRBD1 aligns across 9 bases. The germline gives CDR1 MNHNS, CDR2 SASEGT. V lost 6 bases and J lost 3; bases outside the gene matches: 6. The CDR3 totals 15 residues. The chain's CDR3 is CASRDRGFSYNEQFF. The CDR3, as DNA: TGTGCCAGCAGAGACAGGGGGTTTAGCTACAATGAGCAGTTCTTC.

This clonotype was seen only a few times. The V gene is TRBV6-6, the J gene TRBJ1-4, with a weak D call TRBD1 (5 bases). The V end lost 2 bases, the J end lost 3 bases, and 7 bases lay between the germline ends. The CDR3 consists of 14 residues. CDR1 and CDR2 from the germline V gene are MNHNY and SVGAGI (reference sequence). The CDR3 bases are TGTGCCAGCAGTTACGGGACCTCTAATGAAAAACTGTTTTTT. Its translation is CASSYGTSNEKLFF.

The gene calls are TRBV2 and TRBJ2-7, with 12 bases lining up with TRBD2. V trimming: 1 base; J trimming: 5 bases; junction bases outside the gene matches: 3. Germline CDR1 SNHLY, CDR2 FYNNEI. The CDR3 is 15 amino acids. The CDR3 is CASSEVGLAGDEQYF. The DNA of the CDR3 is TGTGCCAGCAGTGAAGTGGGACTAGCGGGTGACGAGCAGTACTTC.

This rearrangement joins TRBV9 to TRBJ2-2; possible D gene TRBD2, 5 bases. The CDR3 runs 16 residues. Trimming shortened V by 0 bases and J by 0 bases, and 9 bases separated the two germline ends. Germline-derived CDR1 and CDR2 are SGDLS and YYNGEE. CDR3 nucleotide sequence: TGTGCCAGCAGCGTAGGGTCGGGAACGAACACCGGGGAGCTGTTTTTT. Amino acid sequence: CASSVGSGTNTGELFF.

The chain is built from TRBV7-8 and TRBJ1-5; 7 bases line up with TRBD1. Looked up from germline, CDR1 is SGHVS and CDR2 is FQNEAQ. J lost 9 bases, V lost 5 bases, and 16 bases had no gene match. This CDR3 spans 16 amino acids. CDR3 sequence (DNA): TGTGCCAGCAGCCCTCTTCGGGACAGCCTCATAGGGCCCCAGCATTTT. It is translated as CASSPLRDSLIGPQHF.

This clonotype appeared once. The chain couples TRBV20-1 to TRBJ2-7, with D possibly matching TRBD1 (6 bases). Looked up from germline, CDR1 is DFQATT and CDR2 is SNEGSKA (reference sequence). The CDR3 length is 14 residues. V was clipped by 3 bases and J by 0 bases, with 12 bases between them. DNA of the CDR3: TGCAGTGCTAGGGGGGACATCAGCTCCTACGAGCAGTACTTC. This translates into CSARGDISSYEQYF.

The table lists this clonotype with a count of one. The chain carries TRBV6-6 and TRBJ2-5; D is perhaps TRBD2 (6 bases). The V end was cut by 0 bases, the J end by 5 bases, with 10 bases between. Germline V lookup: CDR1 MNHNY, CDR2 SVGAGI (reference sequence). This CDR3 has 14 amino acids. CDR3 nucleotide sequence: TGTGCCAGCAGTTACTCGGAGGGATTGGAGACCCAGTACTTC. Its translation: CASSYSEGLETQYF.

The V call is TRBV6-1, the J call TRBJ1-4; 9 bases align to TRBD1. Per germline, CDR1 MNHNS and CDR2 SASEGT. The CDR3 spans 18 residues. J lost 1 base, V lost 5 bases, and 11 bases had no gene match. CDR3 DNA: TGTGCCAGCAGTAGCCGGACAGGGGAGTGGGTAACTAATGAAAAACTGTTTTTT. It translates to CASSSRTGEWVTNEKLFF.

The chain employs TRBV2 and TRBJ1-5; D may be TRBD1 (5 bases). The CDR3 is 13 amino acids. Germline CDR1 and CDR2: SNHLY and FYNNEI. V was trimmed by 8 bases and J by 2 bases, leaving 10 bases between them. The CDR3 sequence is CASLQGGNQPQHF. The CDR3, as DNA: TGTGCCAGCCTTCAGGGAGGCAATCAGCCCCAGCATTTT.

A few counts support this clonotype. The rearrangement links TRBV7-9 to TRBJ2-3; D may be TRBD2 (5 bases). The CDR3 contains 14 residues. Trimming removed 0 bases from V and 7 bases from J, with 11 bases in between. Germline loops: CDR1 SEHNR, CDR2 FQNEAQ (reference sequence). CDR3 protein: CASSLATTTNTQYF. As DNA, the CDR3 is TGTGCCAGCAGCTTAGCGACTACAACCAATACGCAGTATTTT.

With respect to this clonotype: One end of the junction varies from germline; a read error may be responsible. The chain has TRBV27 and TRBJ1-6; the D is unclear. There are 13 residues in the CDR3. Germline V CDR1 and CDR2: MNHEY, SMNVEV (reference sequence). In DNA form, the CDR3 reads TGTGCTAGCAGGAGCTCCTATAATTCACCCCTCCACTTT. It is translated as CASRSSYNSPLHF.